The TCR beta chain under discussion was sequenced for a study of early T cells in non-severe SARS-CoV-2 infection. This CDR3 region has 14 residues. Losses at the gene ends were 7 bases for V and 7 bases for J; bases not matched to a gene: 5. Germline assignment: CDR1 SGDLS and CDR2 YYNGEE. This clonotype was found many times. One entry per CDR3 protein results from TCRdb running MiXCR on the 5' RACE reads. The sample includes about 83,000 distinct CDR3 sequences, more than 9% of them seen just once. Sequencing was performed on whole blood, taken at baseline. The gene calls are TRBV9 and TRBJ2-2; 12 bases fit TRBD2. This sequence originates from an adult who was a healthcare worker with PCR-confirmed SARS-CoV-2 infection or an uninfected control (not recorded which). DNA of the CDR3: TGTGCCAGCGGACTAGCGGGACAAAGCGGGGAGCTGTTTTTT. It yields the protein CASGLAGQSGELFF.